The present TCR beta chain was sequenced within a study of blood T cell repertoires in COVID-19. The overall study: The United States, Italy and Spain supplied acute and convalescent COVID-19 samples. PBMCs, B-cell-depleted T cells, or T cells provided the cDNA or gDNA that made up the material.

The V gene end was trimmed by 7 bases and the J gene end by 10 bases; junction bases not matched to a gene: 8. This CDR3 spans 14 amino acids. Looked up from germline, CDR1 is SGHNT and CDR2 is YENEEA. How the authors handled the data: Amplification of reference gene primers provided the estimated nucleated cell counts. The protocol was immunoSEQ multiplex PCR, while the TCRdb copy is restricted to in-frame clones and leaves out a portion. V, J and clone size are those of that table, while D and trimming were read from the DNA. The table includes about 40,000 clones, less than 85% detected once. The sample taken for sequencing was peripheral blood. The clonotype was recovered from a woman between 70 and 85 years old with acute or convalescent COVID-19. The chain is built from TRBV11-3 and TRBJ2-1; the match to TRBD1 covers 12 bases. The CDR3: CASTEGQGAGEQFF. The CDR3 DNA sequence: TGTGCCAGCACTGAGGGACAGGGGGCCGGGGAGCAGTTCTTC.